The T cell receptor (beta chain) under discussion was sequenced for a study of T cell repertoires in cytomegalovirus infection. A word on this clonotype: Its matching antigen is unknown.

With 0 bases removed from V and 4 bases from J, the gap between germline ends came to 10 bases. Germline V gene data show CDR1 as MDHEN and CDR2 as SYDVKM. This CDR3 is 15 amino acids long. One entry per CDR3 protein results from TCRdb running MiXCR on the reads. This table holds 200,000 or so distinct CDR3 sequences, 35% to 45% found once. This chain connects TRBV28 to TRBJ2-1; no firm D call. The clonotype comes from a human donor in good health (CMV status not recorded). Some clones in this sample may be carry-over from other donors' samples. The material was CD8+ T cells from cultured PBMCs, obtained from culture after CMV antigen stimulation. The CDR3 coding sequence is TGTGCCAGCAGTTTATGGCAGCAAAAATACAATGAGCAGTTCTTC. Protein product: CASSLWQQKYNEQFF.